One and the same sample provided the 32 T cell receptor beta chains below, sequenced in a study of graft-versus-host responses after intestinal transplantation. Using immunoSEQ multiplex PCR, the repertoire was profiled, and TCRdb retains in-frame clones only, with some absent. The sample contains roughly 10,000 clones, 85% to 95% of which appear only once. This specimen consisted of PBMCs, obtained 8 days after intestinal transplant. The receptors stem from a human patient who received an intestinal transplant, so some T cells may come from the graft donor.

The chain joins TRBV5-1 to TRBJ1-2, with D possibly being TRBD1 (5 bases). V lost 1 base to trimming and J lost 3 bases, with 22 bases between them. CDR3 size: 18 residues. The germline V gene encodes CDR1 SGHRS and CDR2 YFSETQ. CDR3: CASSLRGSSEMGDYGYTF. CDR3 sequence (DNA): TGCGCCAGCAGCTTGAGAGGGAGCAGCGAGATGGGGGACTATGGCTACACCTTC.

This chain links TRBV7-9 with TRBJ1-4, with D tentatively TRBD1 (5 bases). The CDR3 runs to 15 residues. The germline V gene has CDR1 SEHNR and CDR2 FQNEAQ (reference sequence). The germline V and J ends were trimmed by 5 bases and 8 bases, with 18 bases remaining between them. CDR3 in DNA: TGTGCCAGCAGCCCCATGGGGGGAGAGGGAGAAAAACTGTTTTTT. Its translation is CASSPMGGEGEKLFF. The whole variable domain, remainder taken from reference TRBV7-9 and TRBJ1-4, is DTGVSQNPRHKITKRGQNVTFRCDPISEHNRLYWYRQTLGQGPEFLTYFQNEAQLEKSRLLSDRFSAERPKGSFSTLEIQRTEQGDSAMYLCASSPMGGEGEKLFFGSGTQLSVL.

This clone was picked up one time. This rearrangement joins TRBV27 to TRBJ2-5; 13 nucleotides match TRBD2. Germline CDR1 MNHEY, CDR2 SMNVEV (reference sequence). J lost 4 bases, V lost 5 bases, and 4 bases had no gene match. CDR3 length: 15 amino acids. Written as DNA, the CDR3 is TGTGCCAGCAGTCCCCGACTAGCGGGAGGAGAGACCCAGTACTTC. Encoded protein: CASSPRLAGGETQYF.

The chain uses TRBV2 and TRBJ2-7; 8 bases are shared with TRBD1. V shed 0 bases and J 6 bases; nucleotides not matched to a gene: 7. Per germline, CDR1 SNHLY and CDR2 FYNNEI. This CDR3 has 15 residues. The CDR3 here is CASSEATGEVSEQYF. The CDR3 DNA sequence: TGTGCCAGCAGTGAAGCGACAGGGGAGGTCTCCGAGCAGTACTTC.

This clone was seen a single time. This chain joins TRBV7-8 and TRBJ2-1, with TRBD2 matching 7 bases. The CDR3 extends over 15 amino acids. CDR1 SGHVS and CDR2 FQNEAQ come from the germline V gene. The V segment lost 6 bases and the J segment 2 bases; nucleotides outside the gene matches: 7. The DNA for the CDR3 is TGTGCCAGCAGGGACCTCGCGGGAGCCTACAATGAGCAGTTCTTC. Its protein product is CASRDLAGAYNEQFF.

The gene calls are TRBV4-2 and TRBJ2-7; 10 nucleotides line up with TRBD2. From germline, CDR1 is LGHNA and CDR2 YNFKEQ. The CDR3 has 17 amino acids. V lost 1 base and J lost 0; bases outside the gene matches: 6. For the CDR3, the DNA is TGTGCCAGCAGCCAAGTGGCTAGCGGGAGTGTCTCCTACGAGCAGTACTTC. This encodes CASSQVASGSVSYEQYF.

V is TRBV4-1 and J is TRBJ1-3; D remains unclear. The germline V gene encodes CDR1 MGHRA and CDR2 YSYEKL. CDR3 length: 14 amino acids. The ends were cut back, 1 base at V and 9 bases at J, with 13 bases in the middle. CDR3 residues: CASSQGGRPATIYF. DNA of the CDR3: TGCGCCAGCAGCCAAGGAGGACGGCCGGCCACCATATATTTT.

The chain carries TRBV10-1 and TRBJ2-3; TRBD2 aligns across 13 bases. V gave up 2 bases and J gave up 0 bases; unmatched junction bases: 8. Germline CDR1 and CDR2: WNHNN and SYGVQD (reference sequence). The CDR3 spans 19 residues. CDR3 amino acids: CASSEGPGLAGYSTDTQYF. As DNA, the CDR3 is TGCGCCAGCAGTGAGGGGCCGGGACTAGCGGGGTACAGCACAGATACGCAGTATTTT.

This chain connects TRBV28 to TRBJ1-2, with 8 bases that match TRBD1. Germline V CDR1 and CDR2: MDHEN, SYDVKM. Unmatched junction bases numbered 5, after V lost 3 bases and J lost 8 bases. The CDR3 spans 13 residues. The CDR3 here is CASSFWTGNGYTF. CDR3 in DNA: TGTGCCAGCAGTTTTTGGACAGGGAACGGCTACACCTTC.

The V call is TRBV5-4, the J call TRBJ2-3; D call uncertain. Per the germline V gene, CDR1 is SGHNT and CDR2 is YYREEE (reference sequence). This CDR3 has 11 amino acids. Trimming took off 2 bases at V and 6 bases at J, with 4 bases between the two ends. CDR3 sequence (DNA): TGTGCCAGCAGCTTTGGGGATACGCAGTATTTT. Translation: CASSFGDTQYF.

The chain links TRBV7-9 to TRBJ1-4, with 8 bases identical to TRBD1. Losses at the gene ends were 7 bases for V and 7 bases for J; bases not matched to a gene: 5. Looked up from germline, CDR1 is SEHNR and CDR2 is FQNEAQ (reference sequence). The CDR3 covers 13 residues. CDR3 protein: CASKQGEGEKLFF. DNA of the CDR3: TGTGCCAGCAAACAGGGGGAGGGTGAAAAACTGTTTTTT. Looking up the rest from reference TRBV7-9 and TRBJ1-4 gives the full variable domain: DTGVSQNPRHKITKRGQNVTFRCDPISEHNRLYWYRQTLGQGPEFLTYFQNEAQLEKSRLLSDRFSAERPKGSFSTLEIQRTEQGDSAMYLCASKQGEGEKLFFGSGTQLSVL.

V gene TRBV10-2 combines with J gene TRBJ2-5; TRBD1 is a possible D gene (7 bases). The germline CDR1 and CDR2 sequences are WSHSY and SAAADI. This CDR3 is 17 amino acids long. The V gene lost 1 base and the J gene lost 2 bases, with 17 bases spanning the gap. The CDR3 bases are TGCGCCAGCAGTGAGTTAATACCAGGGGGAGGACAAGAGACCCAGTACTTC. Translated: CASSELIPGGGQETQYF.

CDR3 DNA sequence: TGTGCCAGCAGCTTAGAAGGGACCGGAACCTCCTACGAGCAGTACTTC. Translated: CASSLEGTGTSYEQYF. The chain combines TRBV11-2 with TRBJ2-7; either TRBD1 or TRBD2 may fit D (5 bases each). CDR3 length equals 16 residues. The germline gives CDR1 SGHAT, CDR2 FQNNGV. Trimming stripped 0 bases from V and 0 bases from J, with 12 bases between.

This clone has more than one count but fewer than ten. The CDR3 bases are TGTGCCAGCAGTGATGTGTTTACTGGAAACACCATATATTTT. This translates into CASSDVFTGNTIYF. V and J are TRBV2 and TRBJ1-3; D call uncertain. Trimming cost V 3 bases and J 2 bases, with 8 bases left between them. Germline lookup yields CDR1 SNHLY and CDR2 FYNNEI. This CDR3 spans 14 amino acids. Full variable domain (remainder filled in from reference TRBV2 and TRBJ1-3): EPEVTQTPSHQVTQMGQEVILRCVPISNHLYFYWYRQILGQKVEFLVSFYNNEISEKSEIFDDQFSVERPDGSNFTLKIRSTKLEDSAMYFCASSDVFTGNTIYFGEGSWLTVV.

The rearrangement joins TRBV4-1 to TRBJ1-1, with unresolved D. V was clipped by 1 base and J by 1 base, with 7 bases between them. Germline CDR1 is MGHRA and CDR2 is YSYEKL. This CDR3 region has 14 residues. The CDR3: CASSQVAANTEAFF. The CDR3 region has the DNA TGCGCCAGCAGCCAAGTGGCGGCGAACACTGAAGCTTTCTTT.

J is TRBJ2-2 and V is TRBV7-2; D might be TRBD2 (6 bases). The germline V gene has CDR1 SGHTA and CDR2 FQGNSA. V was cut by 5 bases and J by 1 base, with 23 bases left in between. The CDR3 is 19 residues long. In DNA form, the CDR3 reads TGTGCCAGCAGCGCGGGTCCTTACCTAGCGAAATGGAACACCGGGGAGCTGTTTTTT. Translated: CASSAGPYLAKWNTGELFF.

This chain links TRBV7-6 with TRBJ2-1, with D possibly being TRBD1 (5 bases). The CDR3 extends over 15 amino acids. Trimming removed 1 base from V and 4 bases from J, with 11 bases in between. Germline assignment: CDR1 SGHVS and CDR2 FNYEAQ. The CDR3 nucleotides are TGTGCCAGCAGCTTAGGACAGACTCTTTACAATGAGCAGTTCTTC. Protein product: CASSLGQTLYNEQFF.

The chain combines TRBV7-8 with TRBJ2-4; D not resolved. Per the germline V gene, CDR1 is SGHVS and CDR2 is FQNEAQ. The CDR3 is made up of 13 amino acids. Trimming pared 5 bases from V and 5 bases from J, leaving 10 bases between. The CDR3 protein is CASSHRTENIQYF. The DNA of the CDR3 is TGTGCCAGCAGCCATAGGACGGAAAACATTCAGTACTTC.

The CDR3 bases are TGTGCCAGTAGTATCGGGGCGGGAGGCCCCTACGAGCAGTACTTC. Translating gives CASSIGAGGPYEQYF. The chain joins TRBV19 to TRBJ2-7; 8 bases fit TRBD2. The V gene's germline CDR1 is LNHDA and CDR2 SQIVND (reference sequence). The junction had 6 bases not matched to a gene; V was cut back by 3 bases and J by 2 bases. The CDR3 runs 15 residues.

Remarks on this clone: The same CDR3 can be traced to other DNA sequences in this sample. The chain links TRBV5-1 to TRBJ2-1; 8 positions match TRBD2. CDR1 and CDR2 from the germline V gene are SGHRS and YFSETQ. The CDR3 is 16 residues long. CDR3 loop: CSLAGRGIGSYNEQFF. CDR3 DNA sequence: TGCTCTTTAGCGGGACGGGGCATTGGGTCCTACAATGAGCAGTTCTTC.

The DNA of the CDR3 is TGCAGCATCGACCAGGGTGTTGATGAGCAGTTCTTC. Translating it yields CSIDQGVDEQFF. The rearrangement links TRBV29-1 to TRBJ2-1, with D possibly matching TRBD1 (5 bases). This CDR3 contains 12 residues. Trimming pared 8 bases from V and 8 bases from J, leaving 16 bases between. Germline V gene sequence: CDR1 SQVTM, CDR2 ANQGSEA.

V gene TRBV6-5 combines with J gene TRBJ1-2, with D unresolved. V lost 3 bases and J lost 0, with 14 bases in between. This CDR3 contains 16 residues. Germline values: CDR1 MNHEY, CDR2 SVGAGI. The CDR3 bases are TGTGCCAGCAGTTATAACGGACCCTCCGCTAACTATGGCTACACCTTC. Translated: CASSYNGPSANYGYTF.

The J gene is TRBJ2-2, the V gene TRBV7-9, with D maybe TRBD2 (6 bases). CDR1 is SEHNR and CDR2 is FQNEAQ in the germline V gene (reference sequence). The CDR3 totals 14 residues. The V and J ends lost 3 bases and 2 bases respectively, with 7 bases between them. The chain's CDR3 is CASSFGTNTGELFF. The CDR3 DNA reads as TGTGCCAGCAGCTTTGGGACTAACACCGGGGAGCTGTTTTTT.

This chain joins TRBV13 and TRBJ2-1; the match to TRBD1 covers 7 bases. V lost 1 base, J lost 10 bases, and 7 bases stayed unmatched. Germline assignment: CDR1 PRHDT and CDR2 FYEKMQ (reference sequence). The CDR3 is 14 residues long. The CDR3 is CASSLVTGINEQFF. The CDR3 DNA reads TGTGCCAGCAGCTTAGTGACAGGGATCAACGAGCAGTTCTTC.

The V call is TRBV19, the J call TRBJ1-2; D not certain. With 3 bases removed from V and 0 bases from J, the gap between germline ends came to 11 bases. Looked up from germline, CDR1 is LNHDA and CDR2 is SQIVND (reference sequence). The CDR3 loop spans 15 amino acids. The CDR3 sequence: CASSIFHRANYGYTF. DNA for the CDR3: TGTGCCAGTAGTATCTTCCATAGGGCTAACTATGGCTACACCTTC.

The chain carries TRBV28 and TRBJ2-3, with D perhaps matching TRBD2 (5 bases). Germline CDR1 and CDR2: MDHEN and SYDVKM. V lost 4 bases to trimming and J lost 1 base, with 9 bases between them. CDR3 size: 14 residues. The CDR3 reads CASSWGVGTDTQYF. The CDR3 DNA sequence: TGTGCCAGCAGTTGGGGAGTGGGCACAGATACGCAGTATTTT.

The J gene is TRBJ1-6, the V gene TRBV27; D may be TRBD1 (6 bases). Trimming pared 4 bases from V and 10 bases from J, leaving 17 bases between. Per the germline V gene, CDR1 is MNHEY and CDR2 is SMNVEV (reference sequence). This CDR3 region has 15 residues. CDR3: CASSWGRGAGSPLHF. The CDR3 DNA is TGTGCCAGCAGTTGGGGTCGGGGGGCAGGGTCACCCCTCCACTTT.

This sequence joins TRBV28 and TRBJ2-5; either TRBD1 or TRBD2 may supply D (5 bases each). Germline assignment: CDR1 MDHEN and CDR2 SYDVKM. The CDR3 is 12 amino acids. The V and J ends lost 3 bases and 3 bases respectively, with 5 bases between them. CDR3 loop: CASSLGEETQYF. CDR3 DNA: TGTGCCAGCAGTTTGGGGGAAGAGACCCAGTACTTC.

This clone was seen only once. The chain couples TRBV5-6 to TRBJ1-1; D perhaps matches TRBD1 (6 bases). V was cut by 0 bases and J by 0 bases, with 12 bases left in between. The CDR3 totals 16 residues. CDR1 SGHDT and CDR2 YYEEEE come from the germline V gene. CDR3 in DNA: TGTGCCAGCAGCTTGGTGGCAGGGGACATGAACACTGAAGCTTTCTTT. Its translation: CASSLVAGDMNTEAFF.

The chain joins TRBV19 to TRBJ2-3; D is ambiguous. This CDR3 spans 14 amino acids. CDR1 and CDR2 from the germline V gene are LNHDA and SQIVND (reference sequence). V was shortened by 1 base and J by 6 bases, with 11 bases between the two germline ends. The CDR3 sequence is CASSIGWSPDTQYF. Written as DNA, the CDR3 is TGTGCCAGTAGTATAGGGTGGAGCCCCGATACGCAGTATTTT.

V and J are TRBV28 and TRBJ1-5; D is unclear. V dropped 3 bases and J dropped 4 bases, with 4 bases sitting between them. The CDR3 extends over 12 amino acids. Germline lookup yields CDR1 MDHEN and CDR2 SYDVKM. CDR3 amino acids: CASSFGNQPQHF. Written as DNA, the CDR3 is TGTGCCAGCAGTTTTGGAAATCAGCCCCAGCATTTT. Variable domain in full (rest from reference TRBV28 and TRBJ1-5): DVKVTQSSRYLVKRTGEKVFLECVQDMDHENMFWYRQDPGLGLRLIYFSYDVKMKEKGDIPEGYSVSREKKERFSLILESASTNQTSMYLCASSFGNQPQHFGDGTRLSIL.

Regarding this clone: The identical CDR3 is also encoded by other nucleotide sequences in the sample. CDR3 bases: TGTGCCAGCAGCTTAGGAGTCTACGAGCAGTACTTC. This gives the protein CASSLGVYEQYF. The rearrangement links TRBV7-9 to TRBJ2-7, with D hard to call. V lost 1 base and J lost 3, with 4 bases in between. CDR1 and CDR2 (germline): SEHNR, FQNEAQ (reference sequence). The CDR3 runs 12 residues.